The entry that follows covers one T cell receptor beta chain sequence. The germline CDR1 and CDR2 sequences are SNHLY and FYNNEI. The CDR3 loop spans 13 amino acids. Trimming left V 5 bases short and J 6 bases short, with 11 bases between. The data derive from a study of shared clonotypes between healthy human individuals. Produced via immunoSEQ multiplex PCR; TCRdb's table is partial and in-frame only. The sample consists of over a million clones, 96% of them appearing once. The sequenced sample was naive CD4+ T cells sorted from blood. Subset described: CD45RA+ positively selected. The chain uses TRBV2 and TRBJ1-5, with D perhaps matching TRBD1 (6 bases). This receptor was obtained from a man aged 25 to 40 in good health. CDR3 sequence: CASSSGVGQPQHF. Written as DNA, the CDR3 is TGTGCCAGCAGTTCAGGGGTGGGTCAGCCCCAGCATTTT.